Sequencing of this T cell receptor (beta chain) was carried out in a study of blood T cells in healthy people across ages. Findings of the study overall: The study found more naive CD4+ cells and higher diversity in long-lived than aged donors. Unsorted PBMCs ruled out conclusive naive versus antigen-experienced comparison.

Together with a sample-barcoded 5' primer, a J-beta primer mix was included in a second PCR lasting about 6 to 11 cycles. TCRdb itself ran the 5' RACE reads through MiXCR, one entry per CDR3 protein. The data hold under 1 million distinct CDR3 sequences, with around 45% observed a single time. As concerns this clonotype: What it binds is not known. At one of its ends the junction is not consistent with the germline gene, which may arise from a read error.

Isolation recovered at least 6 million PBMCs from every sample. Samples each had at least 5.5 micrograms of total RNA extracted. Germline loops: CDR1 KGHDR, CDR2 SFDVKD. The CDR3 runs to 14 residues. The receptor comes from a man in his fifties or sixties in good health. The chain joins TRBV24-1 to TRBJ1-2; a weak D match, TRBD1 (6 bases). The sample taken for sequencing was blood. This CDR3 reads CATGDQRTDYGYTF. CDR3 DNA: TGTGCCACCGGTGACCAGAGGACAGACTATGGCTACACCTTC.